The clone carrying this T cell receptor (beta chain) has ten or more counts. Antigen unknown. TCRdb redid the calling of the multiplex PCR reads with MiXCR, one entry per CDR3 protein. Of about 180,000 distinct CDR3 sequences in the sample, approximately 30% were seen once. The sample comes from a study of breast tumors, draining lymph nodes, adjacent tissues. Overall study findings and caveats: Tumor T cell lymph node origin was a supported hypothesis, not proven. Luminal-like breast cancer showed significantly greater tumor-nontumor repertoire similarity than basal-like breast cancer did. Tumors had less TCR diversity than lymph nodes, more than nontumor tissue.

Breast cancer patients provided tissue from their axillary draining lymph nodes. Germline CDR1 MNHEY, CDR2 SVGEGT. This CDR3 contains 16 residues. V lost 5 bases and J lost 10, with 23 bases in between. This clonotype was obtained from a female donor with breast cancer. Some clones in this sample may be carry-over from other donors' samples. The genes are TRBV6-2 or TRBV6-3 and TRBJ1-4, with a weak D call TRBD1 (6 bases). Source material: axillary lymph node tissue. This chain's CDR3 is CASSANPKQGAGKLFF. The CDR3 nucleotides read TGTGCCAGCAGTGCCAACCCAAAACAGGGCGCCGGAAAACTGTTTTTT.